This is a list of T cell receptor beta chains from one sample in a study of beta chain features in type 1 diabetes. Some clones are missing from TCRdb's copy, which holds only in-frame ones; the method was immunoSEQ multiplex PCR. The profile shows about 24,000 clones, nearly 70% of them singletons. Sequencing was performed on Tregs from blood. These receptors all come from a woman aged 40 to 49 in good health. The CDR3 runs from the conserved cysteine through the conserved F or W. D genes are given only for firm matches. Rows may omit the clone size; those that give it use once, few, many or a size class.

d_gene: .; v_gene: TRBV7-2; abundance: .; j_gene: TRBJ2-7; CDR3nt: TGTGCCAGCAGCTTATCCCGACACGACTACGAGCAGTACTTC; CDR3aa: CASSLSRHDYEQYF
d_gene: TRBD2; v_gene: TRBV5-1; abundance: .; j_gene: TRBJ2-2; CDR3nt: TGCGCCAGCAGCCCCGGGGCCAGCGGGGGGCTCCGGGTGGAGCTGTTTTTT; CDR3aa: CASSPGASGGLRVELFF
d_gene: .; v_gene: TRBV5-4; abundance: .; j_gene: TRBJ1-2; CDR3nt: TGTGCCAGCAGGCCAAACGCGGCTAGCTACACCTTC; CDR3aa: CASRPNAASYTF
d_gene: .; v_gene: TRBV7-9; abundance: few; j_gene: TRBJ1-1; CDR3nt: TGTGCCAGCAGCTTAGAGGGAGGTAGTGAAGCTTTCTTT; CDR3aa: CASSLEGGSEAFF
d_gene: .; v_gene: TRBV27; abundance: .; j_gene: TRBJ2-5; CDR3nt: TGTGCCAGCAGTTTAGCAGCCCCAGGGGCCCAGTACTTC; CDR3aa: CASSLAAPGAQYF
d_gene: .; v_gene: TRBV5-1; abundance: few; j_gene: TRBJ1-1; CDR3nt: TGCGCCAGCAGCCGTGTTTTAACAGGGAGACGAGCTGGCACTGAAGCTTTCTTT; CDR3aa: CASSRVLTGRRAGTEAFF
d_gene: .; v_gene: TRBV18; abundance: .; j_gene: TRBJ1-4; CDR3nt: TGTGCCAGCTCACCACCAGGGGCGTCGAGGAAACTGTTTTTT; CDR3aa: CASSPPGASRKLFF
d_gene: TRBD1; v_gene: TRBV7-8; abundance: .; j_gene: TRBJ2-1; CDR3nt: TGTGCCAGCAGCTTAAGACAGGGTGGTGGCAATGAGCAGTTCTTC; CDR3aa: CASSLRQGGGNEQFF
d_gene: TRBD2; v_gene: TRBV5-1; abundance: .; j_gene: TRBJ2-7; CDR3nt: TGCGCCAGCAGCGTAGGGCTAGCGGGGGGGCCTTACGACGAGCAGTACTTC; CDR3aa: CASSVGLAGGPYDEQYF
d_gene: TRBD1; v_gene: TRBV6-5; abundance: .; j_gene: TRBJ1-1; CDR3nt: TGTGCCAGCAGTTACGGTCCGCCAGGGGGAGAGACTGAAGCTTTCTTT; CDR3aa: CASSYGPPGGETEAFF
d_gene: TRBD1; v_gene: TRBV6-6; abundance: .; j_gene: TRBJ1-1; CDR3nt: TGTGCCAGCAGTTACAGGGGGCGGATTGAAGCTTTCTTT; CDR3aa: CASSYRGRIEAFF
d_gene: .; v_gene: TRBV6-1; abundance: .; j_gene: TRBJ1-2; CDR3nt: TGTGCCAGCAGTGGTGTCCTCTACACCTTC; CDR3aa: CASSGVLYTF
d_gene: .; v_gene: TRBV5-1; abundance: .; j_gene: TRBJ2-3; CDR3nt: TGCGCCAGCAGCTTGGGTGGTGGCTCGGATACGCAGTATTTT; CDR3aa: CASSLGGGSDTQYF
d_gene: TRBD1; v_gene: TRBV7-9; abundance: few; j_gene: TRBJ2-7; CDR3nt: TGTGCCAGCAGCTTACACCTCCTCGACAGGGGGACCTACGAGCAGTACTTC; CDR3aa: CASSLHLLDRGTYEQYF
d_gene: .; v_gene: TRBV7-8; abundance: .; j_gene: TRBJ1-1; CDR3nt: TGTGCCAGCAGCTTAGCGGGAGCCGGCGACACTGAAGCTTTCTTT; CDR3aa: CASSLAGAGDTEAFF
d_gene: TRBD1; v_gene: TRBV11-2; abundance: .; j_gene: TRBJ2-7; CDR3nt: TGTGCCAGCAGCTTAGGACCGGGACAGGGGAACCACGAGCAGTACTTC; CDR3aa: CASSLGPGQGNHEQYF
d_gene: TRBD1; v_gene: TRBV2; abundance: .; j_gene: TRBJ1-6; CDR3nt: TGTGCCAGCAGGGGACAGGGTGACTCACCCCTCCACTTT; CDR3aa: CASRGQGDSPLHF
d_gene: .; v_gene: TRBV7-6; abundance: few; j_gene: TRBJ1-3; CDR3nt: TGTGCCAGCAGCTTAGACATGAGCGGGGACACCATATATTTT; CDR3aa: CASSLDMSGDTIYF
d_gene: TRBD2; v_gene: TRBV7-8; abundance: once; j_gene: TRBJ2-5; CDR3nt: TGTGCCAGCAGCCAATGGACTAGCGGGGGACAAGAGACCCAGTACTTC; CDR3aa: CASSQWTSGGQETQYF
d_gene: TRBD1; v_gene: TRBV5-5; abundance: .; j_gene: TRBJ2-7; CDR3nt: TGTGCCAGCAGCGGCCGGGACAGGGTCTACGAGCAGTACTTC; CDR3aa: CASSGRDRVYEQYF
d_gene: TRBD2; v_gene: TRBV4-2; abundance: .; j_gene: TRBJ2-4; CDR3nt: TGTGCCAGCAGCCCCCACTTGGGACTAGCGGGGGGAATAGCCAAAAACATTCAGTACTTC; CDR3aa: CASSPHLGLAGGIAKNIQYF
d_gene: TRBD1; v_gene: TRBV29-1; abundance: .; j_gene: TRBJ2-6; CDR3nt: TGCAGCGTTGCTACTACAGGGGGCGTGGGGGCCAACGTCCTGACTTTC; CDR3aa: CSVATTGGVGANVLTF
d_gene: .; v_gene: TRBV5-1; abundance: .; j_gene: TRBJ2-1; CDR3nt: TGCGCCAGCAGCTTGGGACAGGTTGGCTACAATGAGCAGTTCTTC; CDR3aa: CASSLGQVGYNEQFF
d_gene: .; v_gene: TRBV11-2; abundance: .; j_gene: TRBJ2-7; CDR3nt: TGTGCCAGCAGCTTAGAAACAGGGAACTCCTACGAGCAGTACTTC; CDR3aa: CASSLETGNSYEQYF
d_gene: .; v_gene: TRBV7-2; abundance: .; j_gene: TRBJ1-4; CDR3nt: TGTGCCAGCAGCCCGCAGTGGGCCACAACTAATGAAAAACTGTTTTTT; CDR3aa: CASSPQWATTNEKLFF
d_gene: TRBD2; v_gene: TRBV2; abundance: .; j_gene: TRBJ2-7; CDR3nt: TGTGCCAGCACGGGCGGGGGGACCTACGAGCAGTACTTC; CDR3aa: CASTGGGTYEQYF
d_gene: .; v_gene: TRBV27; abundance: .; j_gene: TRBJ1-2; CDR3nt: TGTGCCAGCAGTTTTGGAGGGAGGGGCTACACCTTC; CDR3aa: CASSFGGRGYTF
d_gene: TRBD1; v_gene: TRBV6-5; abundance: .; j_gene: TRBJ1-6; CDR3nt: TGTGCCAGCAGAGGGGACAGTTTCAATTCACCCCTCCACTTT; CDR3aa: CASRGDSFNSPLHF
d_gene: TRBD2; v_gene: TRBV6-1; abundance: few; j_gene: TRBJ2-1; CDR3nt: TGTGCCAGCAGTGAAACAGGACTAGCTCCCAATGAGCAGTTCTTC; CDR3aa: CASSETGLAPNEQFF
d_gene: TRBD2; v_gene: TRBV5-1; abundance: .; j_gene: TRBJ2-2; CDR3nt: TGCGCCAGCAGTGCGGGAGTCGGGGAGCTGTTTTTT; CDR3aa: CASSAGVGELFF
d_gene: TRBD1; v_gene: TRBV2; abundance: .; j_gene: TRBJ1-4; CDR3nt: TGTGCCAGCAGTGAATCGCAGGGGGCATATGAAAAACTGTTTTTT; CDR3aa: CASSESQGAYEKLFF
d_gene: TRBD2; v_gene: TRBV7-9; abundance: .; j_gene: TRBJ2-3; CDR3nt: TGTGCCAGCAGGGTAGCGGGGGGGCCCCGTACAGATACGCAGTATTTT; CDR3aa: CASRVAGGPRTDTQYF
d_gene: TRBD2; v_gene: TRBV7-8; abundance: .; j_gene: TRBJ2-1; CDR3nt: TGTGCCAGCCAAACCACCGGGGGGGCCAACAATGAGCAGTTCTTC; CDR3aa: CASQTTGGANNEQFF
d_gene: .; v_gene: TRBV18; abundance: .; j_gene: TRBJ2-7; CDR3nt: TGTGCCAGCTCACGGAACCACGAGCGGATCTCCTACGAGCAGTACTTC; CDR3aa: CASSRNHERISYEQYF
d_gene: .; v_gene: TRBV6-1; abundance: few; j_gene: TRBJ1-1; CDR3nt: TGTGCCAGCAGAAATACAGGGAGGGGGGACACTGAAGCTTTCTTT; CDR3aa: CASRNTGRGDTEAFF
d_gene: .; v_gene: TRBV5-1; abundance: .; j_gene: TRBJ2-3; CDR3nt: TGCGCCAGCAGCTTGGTGGGACACCCCACAGATACGCAGTATTTT; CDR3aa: CASSLVGHPTDTQYF
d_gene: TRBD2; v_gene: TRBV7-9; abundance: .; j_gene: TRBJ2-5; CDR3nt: TGTGCCAGCAGCTTCCTACTTAGGGGTAGCGGGGGCCAAGAGACCCAGTACTTC; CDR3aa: CASSFLLRGSGGQETQYF
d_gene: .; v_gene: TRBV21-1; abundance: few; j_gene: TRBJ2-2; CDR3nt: TGTGCCAGCAGCAAAGTGAAGGGACAGGGTGATTCGAACACCGGGGAGCTGTTTTTT; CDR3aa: CASSKVKGQGDSNTGELFF
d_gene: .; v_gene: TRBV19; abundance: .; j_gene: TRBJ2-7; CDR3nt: TGTGCCAGCCGCAGGGGCCCGAGCTCCTACGAGCAGTACTTC; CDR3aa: CASRRGPSSYEQYF
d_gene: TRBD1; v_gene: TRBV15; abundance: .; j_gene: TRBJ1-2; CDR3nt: TGTGCCACCAGCAGCAACAGGGGTGTGCGTGGCTACACCTTC; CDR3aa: CATSSNRGVRGYTF